One TCR beta chain is described in this entry. Its antigen has not been determined. No base quality values were provided; no much bigger clone lies one nucleotide off. The receptor library was made with the immunoSEQ multiplex PCR assay. TCRdb's version of the immuneACCESS table is confined to in-frame rearrangements and falls short of the full clone set. An unresolved V gene accounts for under half of the shortfall where checked; the remainder is of unknown origin. The sample table records over 55,000 clones; 92% of these occur just once. Approximately 3% of the sample belongs to the ten largest clones. The source of the sample is a study of T cells after somatic rescue of genetic block (dated by TCRdb to the early 2020s). About the full investigation: The study assessed how robust, over the long term, a T-cell system was when the system had developed through somatic rescue of a genetic block in T-cell development.

A distance of 8 bases separates the germline ends of V and J, which lose 5 bases and 6 bases respectively. The cysteine opens and the phenylalanine closes a CDR3 of 13 amino acids. The retained sequence is limited to the CDR3, 39 bases, with the frame set at the first base. CDR1 MNHEY and CDR2 SVGAGI are derived from the germline V gene. The specimen was peripheral blood mononuclear cells (PBMCs). The TCR sequence derives from a man aged 35 to 55. Recombination linked TRBV6-5 to TRBJ1-6, with no D gene named confidently. The bases are TGTGCCAGCAGTGTACAGTTTAATTCACCCCTCCACTTT. This is translated as CASSVQFNSPLHF.